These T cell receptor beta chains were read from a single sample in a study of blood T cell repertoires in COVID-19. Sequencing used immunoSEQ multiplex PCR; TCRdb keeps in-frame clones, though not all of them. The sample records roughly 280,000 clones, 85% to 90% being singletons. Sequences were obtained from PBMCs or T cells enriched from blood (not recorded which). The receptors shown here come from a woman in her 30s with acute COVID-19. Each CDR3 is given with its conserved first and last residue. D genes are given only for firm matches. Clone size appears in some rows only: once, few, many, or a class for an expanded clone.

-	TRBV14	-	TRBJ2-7	TGTGCCAGCAGCCCCTATACAGGGTATGGAGAGAAATACGAGCAGTACTTC	CASSPYTGYGEKYEQYF
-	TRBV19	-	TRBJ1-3	TGTGCCAGTAGTATCGTTCCCGGGAGCTCTGGAAACACCATATATTTT	CASSIVPGSSGNTIYF
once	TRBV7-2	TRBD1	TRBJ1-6	TGTGCCAGCAACCGACAGGGGGCGTTGAATTCACCCCTCCACTTT	CASNRQGALNSPLHF
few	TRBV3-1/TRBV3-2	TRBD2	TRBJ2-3	TGTGCCAGCAGCCCCACCTTCGCGGCGGGAGGCCCAGATACGCAGTATTTT	CASSPTFAAGGPDTQYF
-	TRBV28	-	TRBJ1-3	TGTGCCAGCAGTTTGATAGACAGCACCATATATTTT	CASSLIDSTIYF
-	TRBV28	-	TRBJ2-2	TGTGCCAGCAGTTTTTGGTCCTGGTCAGGAATAAACACCGGGGAGCTGTTTTTT	CASSFWSWSGINTGELFF
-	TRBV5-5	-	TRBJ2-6	TGTGCCAGCAGCACAGCGGGACAAATGAGTTTAGGGGGGGCCAACGTCCTGACTTTC	CASSTAGQMSLGGANVLTF
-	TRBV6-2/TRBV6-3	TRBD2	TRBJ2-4	TGTGCCAGCAGTTACTCTTGGGCGGGAGGGGAAAACATTCAGTACTTC	CASSYSWAGGENIQYF
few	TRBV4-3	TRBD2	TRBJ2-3	TGCGCCAGCAGCCAATCTAGAAGTCCGGGACTAGCGGGGCGCACAGATACGCAGTATTTT	CASSQSRSPGLAGRTDTQYF
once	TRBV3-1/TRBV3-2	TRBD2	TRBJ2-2	TGTGCCAGCAGCCAAGGCCTCACTAGCGGGACGAACACCGGGGAGCTGTTTTTT	CASSQGLTSGTNTGELFF
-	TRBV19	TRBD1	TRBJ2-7	TGTGCCACCAATTCCGGGGCCGGGACAGGGGCAACAGGGCAGTACTTC	CATNSGAGTGATGQYF
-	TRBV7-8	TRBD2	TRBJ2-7	TGTGCCAGCGTTTCTAGCGGGAAACTGTCCGAGCAGTACTTC	CASVSSGKLSEQYF
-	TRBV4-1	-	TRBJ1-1	TGCGCCAGCAGCCAAACTAACACCAACACTGAAGCTTTCTTT	CASSQTNTNTEAFF
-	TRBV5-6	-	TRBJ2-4	TGTGCCAGCAACACCGGGGCGGGGCCCAAAAACATTCAGTACTTC	CASNTGAGPKNIQYF
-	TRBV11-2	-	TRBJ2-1	TGTGCCAGCAGCTTAGGGACTGGTTGGAATGAGCAGTTCTTC	CASSLGTGWNEQFF
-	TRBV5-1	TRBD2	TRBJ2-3	TGCGCCAGCAGCAGCGGCGGCGGGAGGGCTAAGGTGGATACGCAGTATTTT	CASSSGGGRAKVDTQYF
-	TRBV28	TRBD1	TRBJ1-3	TGTGCCAGCAACGGACAGGACAACTCTGGAAACACCATATATTTT	CASNGQDNSGNTIYF
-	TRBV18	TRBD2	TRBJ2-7	TGTGCCAGCTCACGGCTAGCGGGGGGTTTTTACGAGCAGTACTTC	CASSRLAGGFYEQYF
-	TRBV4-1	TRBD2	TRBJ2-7	TGCGCCAGCAGCCAGACTAGCGGGAGCTTCTACGAGCAGTACTTC	CASSQTSGSFYEQYF
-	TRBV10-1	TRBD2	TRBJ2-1	TGCGCCAGCAGTGAGTCGAACGGGAGGGCTGTCGTTGAGCAGTTCTTC	CASSESNGRAVVEQFF
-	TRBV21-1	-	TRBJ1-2	TGTGCCAGCAGCAAAGGGGGGCCCAAGGGCCTCGGGGGCTACACCTTC	CASSKGGPKGLGGYTF
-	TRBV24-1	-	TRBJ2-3	TGTGCCACCAGTGACACAGGGACAGATACGCAGTATTTT	CATSDTGTDTQYF
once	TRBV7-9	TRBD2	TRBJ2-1	TGTGCCAGCAGCCGAGGGACTAGCGGGGTCTCCTCCTACAATGAGCAGTTCTTC	CASSRGTSGVSSYNEQFF
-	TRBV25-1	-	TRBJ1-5	TGTGCCAGCAGTGGACACAATAATCAGCCCCAGCATTTT	CASSGHNNQPQHF
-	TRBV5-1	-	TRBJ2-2	TGCGCCAGCAGCTTGGGTACAGGGCCGAACACCGGGGAGCTGTTTTTT	CASSLGTGPNTGELFF
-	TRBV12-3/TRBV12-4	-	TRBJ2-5	TGTGCCAGCAGTTTACGGGGAGAGACCCAGTACTTC	CASSLRGETQYF
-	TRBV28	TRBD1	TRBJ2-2	TGTGCCACCCCGCGGGACAGGGGCGTGAACACCGGGGAGCTGTTTTTT	CATPRDRGVNTGELFF
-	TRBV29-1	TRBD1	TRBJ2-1	TGCAGCGTTGAAGATGCAGGGGGACAGGGATTAATTCGTGAGCAGTTCTTC	CSVEDAGGQGLIREQFF
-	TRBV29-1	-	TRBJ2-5	TGCAGCGTTGTGCCCCCCCTAGGGGTTGACCAAGAGACCCAGTACTTC	CSVVPPLGVDQETQYF
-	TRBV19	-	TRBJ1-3	TGTGCCACCGCGACAGTAAGCTCTGGAAACACCATATATTTT	CATATVSSGNTIYF
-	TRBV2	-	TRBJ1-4	TGTGCCAGCAGTGCCAGTGGAGGTGAAAAACTGTTTTTT	CASSASGGEKLFF
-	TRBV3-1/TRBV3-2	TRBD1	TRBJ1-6	TGTGCCAGCAGCCCCCCCTTCACGACAGGGGAAAATTCACCCCTCCACTTT	CASSPPFTTGENSPLHF
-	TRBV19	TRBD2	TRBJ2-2	TGCGCCAGTCCCCAAGTGAGCGGGAGAGCCACCGGGGAGCTGTTTTTT	CASPQVSGRATGELFF
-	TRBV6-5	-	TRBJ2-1	TGTGCCAGCAGTTACTCAGAGTCGGGGAATGAGCAGTTCTTC	CASSYSESGNEQFF
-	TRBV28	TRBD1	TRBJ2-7	TGTGCCAGCAGTTCTGGACAGGGGGCATTGCAGTACTTC	CASSSGQGALQYF
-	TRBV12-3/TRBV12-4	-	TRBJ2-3	TGTGCCAGCACCGTTGGAGGGCCGGATACGCAGTATTTT	CASTVGGPDTQYF
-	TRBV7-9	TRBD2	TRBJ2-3	TGTGCCAGCAGCGGGCGAACAGCTAGCGGGAGTTGGGGAGATACGCAGTATTTT	CASSGRTASGSWGDTQYF
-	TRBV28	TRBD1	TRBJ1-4	TGTGCCAGCAGTTTACCGACAGGGGGTGATGAAAAACTGTTTTTT	CASSLPTGGDEKLFF
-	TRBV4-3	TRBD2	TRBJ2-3	TGCGCCAGCAGCCAAGGGAGCGGGAGTACAGATACGCAGTATTTT	CASSQGSGSTDTQYF
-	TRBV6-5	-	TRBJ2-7	TGTGCCAGCAGGGGGAGAGGCTACGAGCAGTACTTC	CASRGRGYEQYF
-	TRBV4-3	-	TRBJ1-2	TGCGCCAGCAGCCAAGGGTCTAGGGGCTACACCTTC	CASSQGSRGYTF
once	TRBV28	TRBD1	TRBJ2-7	TGTGCCAGCAGTCCCGGGACAGGAAGCTCCTACGAGCAGTACTTC	CASSPGTGSSYEQYF
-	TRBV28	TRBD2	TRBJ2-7	TGTGCCAGCAGCCCGATACACCTGGGGGGAGGGATGGTGTACGAGCAGTACTTC	CASSPIHLGGGMVYEQYF
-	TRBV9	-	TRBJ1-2	TGTGCCAGCAGCAAAGAGTTGGAGTACTATGGCTACACCTTC	CASSKELEYYGYTF
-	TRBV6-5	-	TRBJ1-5	TGTGCCAGCAGTCTGACAGGAGATAGCAATCAGCCCCAGCATTTT	CASSLTGDSNQPQHF
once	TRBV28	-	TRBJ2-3	TGTGCCAGCAGTCTAACAGATACGCAGTATTTT	CASSLTDTQYF
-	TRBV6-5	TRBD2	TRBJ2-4	TGTGCCAGCAGTTCTTTAGCGGGTGGAGCCAAAAACATTCAGTACTTC	CASSSLAGGAKNIQYF
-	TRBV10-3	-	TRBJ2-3	TGTGCCATCAGTGAGCCGAAAGGGGGAGGCACAGATACGCAGTATTTT	CAISEPKGGGTDTQYF
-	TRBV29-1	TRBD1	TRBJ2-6	TGCAGCGTTGAAGATACAGGGGGTTACTCTGGGGCCAACGTCCTGACTTTC	CSVEDTGGYSGANVLTF